The 29 T cell receptor beta chains below were found in one sample sequenced in a study of T cells in Graves' hyperthyroidism and ophthalmopathy. From RNA transcripts, TCR beta CDR3 regions were amplified. The HTBI set primed first-round TCR CDR3 RT-PCR. TCRdb re-analysed the multiplex PCR reads in MiXCR, keeping a single row per CDR3 protein. The sample lists under 650,000 distinct CDR3 sequences, about a sixth occurring once. The sequenced sample was blood. Every receptor here comes from a woman aged 25 to 39 with Graves' hyperthyroidism.

This clonotype showed up many times. The chain employs TRBV28 and TRBJ2-1; 10 nucleotides agree with TRBD1. This CDR3 is 15 amino acids long. The junction had 10 bases not matched to a gene; V was cut back by 5 bases and J by 9 bases. CDR1 MDHEN and CDR2 SYDVKM come from the germline V gene. In DNA, the CDR3 is TGTGCCAGCAGTCTTGACAGGGGGCGTTCAACTGAGCAGTTCTTC. Translation gives CASSLDRGRSTEQFF.

Concerning this clonotype itself: The conserved final phenylalanine or tryptophan is absent from the CDR3, which likely points to a read error. This sequence joins TRBV5-6 and TRBJ2-5; TRBD2 matches 9 bases. The J segment lost 4 bases and the V segment lost 3 bases, leaving 10 bases of the junction unmatched. Germline values: CDR1 SGHDT, CDR2 YYEEEE. The CDR3 loop spans 16 amino acids. CDR3 sequence: CASSSPFSGSGETQYL. The CDR3 DNA is TGTGCCAGCAGCTCCCCCTTTAGCGGGAGTGGAGAGACCCAGTACCTC.

This clonotype was counted ten times or more. The rearrangement joins TRBV28 to TRBJ2-7, with TRBD2 matching over 10 bases. CDR1 is MDHEN, CDR2 SYDVKM, per germline. The junction had 7 bases not matched to a gene; V was cut back by 5 bases and J by 0 bases. This CDR3 region has 16 residues. CDR3 sequence (DNA): TGTGCCAGCAGTGGACTAGCGGCCTTGGACTCCTACGAGCAGTACTTC. Residues: CASSGLAALDSYEQYF.

This clonotype was detected many times. The chain recombines TRBV2 with TRBJ2-7; no clear D. The CDR3 contains 11 residues. V was pared by 6 bases and J by 7 bases, with 10 bases between. The germline V gene has CDR1 SNHLY and CDR2 FYNNEI. CDR3 protein: CASSPHGEQYF. CDR3 in DNA: TGTGCCAGCAGCCCTCACGGGGAGCAGTACTTC.

This chain joins TRBV6-1 and TRBJ2-3, with TRBD1 matching 8 bases. The CDR3 is made up of 14 amino acids. The V and J ends lost 8 bases and 4 bases, in that order; junction bases with no gene match: 8. The V gene's germline CDR1 is MNHNS and CDR2 SASEGT. CDR3 in DNA: TGTGCCAGCCATCTCAGGGGGCGGGCAGATACGCAGTATTTT. Encoded protein: CASHLRGRADTQYF.

This clonotype has a handful of counts. The genes are TRBV2 and TRBJ1-3, with D unresolved. V was cut by 6 bases and J by 1 base, with 16 bases left in between. CDR3 size: 16 residues. Germline values: CDR1 SNHLY, CDR2 FYNNEI. CDR3 residues: CASSPRVGPSGNTIYF. In DNA, the CDR3 is TGTGCCAGCAGCCCCCGGGTGGGTCCGTCTGGAAACACCATATATTTT.

This clonotype was seen more than once but under ten times. V gene TRBV5-5 combines with J gene TRBJ2-4; D unclear. Per germline, CDR1 SGHKS and CDR2 YYEKEE (reference sequence). V lost 4 bases and J 4 bases, leaving 9 bases between the germline ends. The CDR3 is 13 amino acids. CDR3 coding DNA: TGTGCCAGCAGCCAAGATCGGAAAAACATTCAGTACTTC. Translating gives CASSQDRKNIQYF.

The chain combines TRBV20-1 with TRBJ2-4; D possibly corresponds to TRBD2 (6 bases). The DNA end lines up better with TRBJ2-1; the J call may be wrong. This CDR3 is 15 amino acids long. Per the germline V gene, CDR1 is DFQATT and CDR2 is SNEGSKA (reference sequence). CDR3 region: CSAISGLDGKNIQFF. CDR3 DNA sequence: TGCAGTGCCATTAGCGGACTGGACGGCAAAAACATTCAGTTCTTC.

The chain recombines TRBV7-2 with TRBJ2-5; D is possibly TRBD1 (6 bases). V was pared by 2 bases and J by 5 bases, with 12 bases between. CDR1 SGHTA and CDR2 FQGNSA come from the germline V gene. This CDR3 spans 14 amino acids. The CDR3: CASSLTRGGETQYF. Here the CDR3 DNA reads TGTGCCAGCAGCTTAACCAGGGGCGGCGAGACCCAGTACTTC.

The sample holds many counts of this clonotype. The DNA of the CDR3 is TGTGCCACCAGCAGAGTGGGGGAATCCTACGAGCAGTACTTC. It yields the protein CATSRVGESYEQYF. The rearrangement joins TRBV15 to TRBJ2-7; D possibly uses TRBD1 or TRBD2 (5 bases each). This CDR3 contains 14 residues. The germline gives CDR1 LNHNV, CDR2 YYDKDF (reference sequence). Trimming took 1 base from V and 1 from J, leaving 8 bases between them.

The rearrangement joins TRBV7-8 to TRBJ2-7; 8 bases are shared with TRBD1. CDR3 size: 15 residues. V lost 5 bases and J lost 0; bases outside the gene matches: 6. The germline CDR1 and CDR2 sequences are SGHVS and FQNEAQ. The CDR3 nucleotides read TGTGCCAGCAGCCGGGGGACAGGTCCCTCCTACGAGCAGTACTTC. Amino acids: CASSRGTGPSYEQYF.

This clonotype has ten or more counts. The chain carries TRBV11-2 and TRBJ2-1; 8 nucleotides match TRBD2. The trim removed 3 bases at V and 3 bases at J, leaving 10 bases unmatched. CDR3 length equals 17 residues. Per the germline V gene, CDR1 is SGHAT and CDR2 is FQNNGV. For the CDR3, the DNA is TGTGCCAGCAGCTTCTACCCCGGTACTAGCGGCTACAATGAGCAGTTCTTC. This codes for CASSFYPGTSGYNEQFF.

This clonotype was seen repeatedly, ten times or more. V and J are TRBV20-1 and TRBJ1-1; D unclear. There are 15 residues in the CDR3. CDR1 and CDR2 (germline): DFQATT, SNEGSKA (reference sequence). The V and J ends lost 0 bases and 6 bases respectively, with 17 bases between them. The CDR3: CSARDRVMLEAEAFF. CDR3 nucleotides: TGCAGTGCTAGAGATCGTGTGATGTTGGAGGCTGAAGCTTTCTTT.

The CDR3 here is CASSPTSGRAHEQYF. For the CDR3, the DNA is TGTGCCAGCAGCCCCACTAGCGGGAGGGCCCACGAGCAGTACTTC. J is TRBJ2-7 and V is TRBV7-9, with 13 bases fitting TRBD2. The V and J ends lost 5 bases and 5 bases, in that order; junction bases with no gene match: 6. CDR3 length: 15 amino acids. The germline V gene encodes CDR1 SEHNR and CDR2 FQNEAQ (reference sequence). Using reference TRBV7-9 and TRBJ2-7 for the parts outside the CDR3, the full variable domain is DTGVSQNPRHKITKRGQNVTFRCDPISEHNRLYWYRQTLGQGPEFLTYFQNEAQLEKSRLLSDRFSAERPKGSFSTLEIQRTEQGDSAMYLCASSPTSGRAHEQYFGPGTRLTVT.

This clonotype was recorded at least ten times. J is TRBJ2-5 and V is TRBV7-3, with 7 nucleotides matching TRBD2. The CDR3 runs to 15 residues. Losses at the gene ends were 2 bases for V and 1 base for J; bases not matched to a gene: 4. Germline CDR1 SGHTA, CDR2 FQGTGA. The CDR3 reads CASSLGSGAQETQYF. The CDR3 DNA sequence: TGTGCCAGCAGCTTAGGCAGCGGGGCCCAAGAGACCCAGTACTTC.

The V and J genes are TRBV4-1 and TRBJ2-2; D possibly matches TRBD1 or TRBD2 (5 bases each). The CDR3 runs 16 residues. V was cut by 2 bases and J by 6 bases, with 16 bases left in between. Germline loops: CDR1 MGHRA, CDR2 YSYEKL. CDR3 in DNA: TGCGCCAGCAGCCAAAGACCGGGACCCTCCCCCGGGGAGCTGTTTTTT. Encoded protein: CASSQRPGPSPGELFF.

This clonotype was detected many times. The chain links TRBV28 to TRBJ1-6; 8 bases map to TRBD1. Germline trimming cut 4 bases from V and 5 bases from J; bases unmatched to any gene: 4. The CDR3 spans 15 residues. From germline, CDR1 is MDHEN and CDR2 SYDVKM. The DNA for the CDR3 is TGTGCCAGCAGTTACATGGACAGGGATAATTCACCCCTCCACTTT. Its translation is CASSYMDRDNSPLHF.

The chain is built from TRBV24-1 and TRBJ2-1, with a weak D call TRBD2 (6 bases). Germline V lookup: CDR1 KGHDR, CDR2 SFDVKD. V lost 0 bases, J lost 3 bases, and 14 bases lay in between. The CDR3 spans 17 residues. The CDR3 loop reads CATSDLGGGGGYNEQFF. As DNA, the CDR3 is TGTGCCACCAGTGATTTGGGTGGGGGAGGAGGCTACAATGAGCAGTTCTTC.

V usage is TRBV9 and J usage is TRBJ2-7, with D hard to call. Germline V gene sequence: CDR1 SGDLS, CDR2 YYNGEE. V lost 0 bases to trimming and J lost 1 base, with 5 bases between them. This CDR3 comprises 13 residues. CDR3 nucleotide sequence: TGTGCCAGCAGCGTAGTCCGGTCCTACGAGCAGTACTTC. Amino acids: CASSVVRSYEQYF.

This clonotype was seen at least ten times. This chain links TRBV2 with TRBJ2-7, with no clear D. CDR3 length: 11 residues. Germline V gives CDR1 SNHLY, CDR2 FYNNEI. With 9 bases removed from V and 4 bases from J, the gap between germline ends came to 10 bases. The CDR3 reads CASRYRYEQYF. CDR3 coding DNA: TGTGCCAGTCGCTATAGGTACGAGCAGTACTTC.

This clonotype appeared a few times. This sequence joins TRBV10-3 and TRBJ2-7; D not resolved. Trimming cost V 8 bases and J 7 bases, with 12 bases left between them. Germline assignment: CDR1 ENHRY and CDR2 SYGVKD. The CDR3 loop spans 11 amino acids. The CDR3 region is CAIQDLGEQYF. DNA of the CDR3: TGTGCCATCCAGGACCTGGGGGAGCAGTACTTC.

This clonotype was observed at least ten times. V usage is TRBV4-2 and J usage is TRBJ1-1; D unresolved. V lost 7 bases to trimming and J lost 3 bases, with 6 bases between them. The CDR3 runs to 11 residues. Germline CDR1 and CDR2: LGHNA and YNFKEQ. The CDR3 bases are TGTGCCAGCAAGGTGGACACTGAAGCTTTCTTT. As protein: CASKVDTEAFF.

At least ten counts were recorded for this clonotype. The gene calls are TRBV29-1 and TRBJ2-3, with 8 bases matching TRBD1. CDR1 and CDR2 from the germline V gene are SQVTM and ANQGSEA. Germline trimming cut 3 bases from V and 5 bases from J; bases unmatched to any gene: 13. The CDR3 has 16 amino acids. Here the CDR3 reads CSVDGWETGVGDTQYF. The CDR3 DNA sequence: TGCAGCGTTGATGGGTGGGAGACAGGGGTCGGAGATACGCAGTATTTT.

This clonotype was detected ten times or more. The genes are TRBV20-1 and TRBJ2-5; D gene ambiguous. V lost 4 bases and J 10 bases, leaving 10 bases between the germline ends. CDR1 and CDR2 from the germline V gene are DFQATT and SNEGSKA (reference sequence). The CDR3 is made up of 10 amino acids. The CDR3 sequence: CSATYTGQYF. CDR3 nucleotide sequence: TGCAGTGCTACCTATACGGGCCAGTACTTC.

V gene TRBV27 combines with J gene TRBJ1-5; maybe TRBD1 (5 bases). The germline V gene has CDR1 MNHEY and CDR2 SMNVEV (reference sequence). This CDR3 has 13 amino acids. V dropped 5 bases and J dropped 9 bases, with 14 bases sitting between them. The CDR3 here is CASSPYSQAPQHF. The CDR3 region has the DNA TGTGCCAGCAGTCCGTATTCACAGGCGCCCCAGCATTTT.

This clonotype was counted ten times or more. This chain uses TRBV2 with TRBJ2-2, with 7 bases lining up with TRBD1. CDR3 length: 14 residues. Trimming cost V 3 bases and J 4 bases; bases outside gene matches: 2. Germline V gives CDR1 SNHLY, CDR2 FYNNEI. In DNA form, the CDR3 reads TGTGCCAGCAGTGATACAGGGGCCACCGGGGAGCTGTTTTTT. This translates into CASSDTGATGELFF. Full variable domain (rest looked up from reference TRBV2 and TRBJ2-2): EPEVTQTPSHQVTQMGQEVILRCVPISNHLYFYWYRQILGQKVEFLVSFYNNEISEKSEIFDDQFSVERPDGSNFTLKIRSTKLEDSAMYFCASSDTGATGELFFGEGSRLTVL.

This clonotype was counted only a few times. The genes are TRBV9 and TRBJ2-1; 13 nucleotides agree with TRBD2. CDR1 and CDR2 (germline): SGDLS, YYNGEE. This CDR3 region has 16 residues. V lost 3 bases and J lost 6; bases outside the gene matches: 6. The CDR3 region is CASSGRTSGSFNEQFF. CDR3 in DNA: TGTGCCAGCAGCGGACGGACTAGCGGGAGTTTCAATGAGCAGTTCTTC. The whole variable domain, filled in from reference TRBV9 and TRBJ2-1, reads DSGVTQTPKHLITATGQRVTLRCSPRSGDLSVYWYQQSLDQGLQFLIQYYNGEERAKGNILERFSAQQFPDLHSELNLSSLELGDSALYFCASSGRTSGSFNEQFFGPGTRLTVL.

This clonotype has only a few counts. CDR3: CASSLARGEGYNSPLHF. In DNA form, the CDR3 reads TGTGCCAGCAGTTTAGCGCGAGGGGAGGGATATAATTCACCCCTCCACTTT. V and J are TRBV12-3 or TRBV12-4 and TRBJ1-6; maybe TRBD1 (5 bases). The CDR3 is 17 residues long. V shed 0 bases and J shed 4 bases, with 13 bases lying between them.

This clonotype has at least ten counts. The rearrangement joins TRBV3-1 to TRBJ1-2; the D gene is possibly TRBD1 (5 bases). In germline, CDR1 is LGHDT, CDR2 YNNKEL (reference sequence). Trimming shortened V by 4 bases and J by 5 bases, and 14 bases separated the two germline ends. The CDR3 spans 14 residues. CDR3 nucleotides: TGTGCCAGCAGCCCAGGAGGGTGGGGGTATGGCTACACCTTC. It yields the protein CASSPGGWGYGYTF. Full variable domain (missing parts from reference TRBV3-1 and TRBJ1-2): DTAVSQTPKYLVTQMGNDKSIKCEQNLGHDTMYWYKQDSKKFLKIMFSYNNKELIINETVPNRFSPKSPDKAHLNLHINSLELGDSAVYFCASSPGGWGYGYTFGSGTRLTVV.